This TCR beta chain emerged from a study of identical twins. General study findings and limits: Potential partial confounding of zero-insertion analyses by invariant MAIT and iNKT cells was noted. Out-of-frame alpha sequences common to twins were enriched for low generation probability.

Among all donors, each was a healthy Caucasian. Template switching introduced a universal primer site, and the cDNA bore unique molecular identifiers. MiXCR, applied by TCRdb to the 5' RACE reads, yields one record per CDR3 protein. The repertoire holds hundreds of thousands of distinct CDR3 sequences, over 8.5% seen once, with roughly 0.9% in the top ten. This clonotype has ten or more counts. Its antigen is not identified. The CDR3 has 11 amino acids. The germline V and J ends were trimmed by 8 bases and 6 bases, with 11 bases remaining between them. The sample was also linked to a second study, of yellow fever vaccine responses in identical twins.

The gene calls are TRBV12-3 or TRBV12-4 and TRBJ2-7; D gene unclear. What was sequenced was PBMCs. The sequence was obtained from a woman under 30 in good health. The CDR3 coding sequence is TGTGCCAGCTCCGATTCTGGCGAGCAGTACTTC. The encoded protein is CASSDSGEQYF.